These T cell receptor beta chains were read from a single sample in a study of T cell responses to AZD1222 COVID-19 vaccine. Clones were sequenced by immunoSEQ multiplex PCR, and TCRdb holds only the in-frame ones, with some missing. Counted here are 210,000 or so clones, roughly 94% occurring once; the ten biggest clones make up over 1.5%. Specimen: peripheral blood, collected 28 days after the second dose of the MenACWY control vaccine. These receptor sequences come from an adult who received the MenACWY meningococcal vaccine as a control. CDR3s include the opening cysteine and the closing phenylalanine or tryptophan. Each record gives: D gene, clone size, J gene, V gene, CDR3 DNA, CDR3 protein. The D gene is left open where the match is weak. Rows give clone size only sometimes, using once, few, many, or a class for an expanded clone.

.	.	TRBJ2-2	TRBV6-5	TGTGCCAGCAGTTATGTCCAGGGCACCGGGGAGCTGTTTTTT	CASSYVQGTGELFF
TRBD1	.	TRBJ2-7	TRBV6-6	TGTGCCAGCACCGCTACCGGGACAGGGACGTACGAGCAGTACTTC	CASTATGTGTYEQYF
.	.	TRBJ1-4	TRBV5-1	TGCGCCAGCAGCTTGGGAGGGGCAAGTGAAAAACTGTTTTTT	CASSLGGASEKLFF
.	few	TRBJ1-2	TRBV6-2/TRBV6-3	TGTGCCAGCAGTCTAGACCTCTATGGCTACACCTTC	CASSLDLYGYTF
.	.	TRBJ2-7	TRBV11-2	TGTGCCAGCAGCTTAACCCCGGAGGGGGCACCTTCCGAGCAGTACTTC	CASSLTPEGAPSEQYF
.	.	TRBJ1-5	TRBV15	TGTGCCACCAGCAGAGATCCGGACTTTATGGACCAGCCCCAGCATTTT	CATSRDPDFMDQPQHF
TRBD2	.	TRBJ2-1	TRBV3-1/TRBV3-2	TGTGCCAGCAGCCAAATGCTGCGGGGGAACAATGAGCAGTTCTTC	CASSQMLRGNNEQFF
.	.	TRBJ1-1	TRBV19	TGTGCCAGTACCCCCCGGACTGCGAACACTGAAGCTTTCTTT	CASTPRTANTEAFF
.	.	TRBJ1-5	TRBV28	TGTGCCAGCAGTCGCCGGTGGGCGGGCCAGCCCCAGCATTTT	CASSRRWAGQPQHF
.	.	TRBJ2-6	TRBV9	TGTGCCAGCAGCTCGGGGACGTTGGACTCTGGGGCCAACGTCCTGACTTTC	CASSSGTLDSGANVLTF
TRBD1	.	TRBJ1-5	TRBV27	TGTGCCAGCAGTGGGACAGGGGTGGGTCAGCCCCAGCATTTT	CASSGTGVGQPQHF
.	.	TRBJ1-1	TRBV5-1	TGCGCCAGCAGCTTTTCACAACACACTGAAGCTTTCTTT	CASSFSQHTEAFF
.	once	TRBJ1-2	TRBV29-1	TGCAGCGTTGAATGGGGAGGGCAGGGTAGCTACACCTTC	CSVEWGGQGSYTF
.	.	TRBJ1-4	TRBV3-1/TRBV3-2	TGTGCCAGCAGCCCGAGCGTTTTCACCACAACTAATGAAAAACTGTTTTTT	CASSPSVFTTTNEKLFF
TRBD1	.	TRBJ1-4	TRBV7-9	TGTGCCAGCAGCTTAGCGAGGGGGGACAGAAGTGAAAAACTGTTTTTT	CASSLARGDRSEKLFF
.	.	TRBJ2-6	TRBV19	TGTGCCAGTACAGACATACCTGGGGCCAACGTCCTGACTTTC	CASTDIPGANVLTF
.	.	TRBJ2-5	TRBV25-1	TGTGCCAGCAAGTATAGACAAGAGACCCAGTACTTC	CASKYRQETQYF
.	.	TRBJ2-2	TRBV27	TGTGCCAGCAGCCGGCTAGCCTGGAACACCGGGGAGCTGTTTTTT	CASSRLAWNTGELFF
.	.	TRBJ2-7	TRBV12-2	TGTGCAAGTCGACCCGAGGGCCCTCACTACGAGCAGTACTTC	CASRPEGPHYEQYF
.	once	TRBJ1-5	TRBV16	TGTGCCAGCAGCCAATCGCCCAGGGATCAGCCCCAGCATTTT	CASSQSPRDQPQHF
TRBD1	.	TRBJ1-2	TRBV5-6	TGTGCCAGCAGCTACTTCCGGGACAGGGCGTTTTATGGCTACACCTTC	CASSYFRDRAFYGYTF
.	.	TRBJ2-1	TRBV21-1	TGTGCCAGCAGCACCCAGGGACAGGGGATCAATGAGCAGTTCTTC	CASSTQGQGINEQFF